This entry lists 18 T cell receptor beta chains sequenced from one sample in a study of blood T cells in healthy people across ages. A second PCR, run for roughly 7 to 12 cycles, used a sample-barcoded 5' primer plus a J-beta primer mix. TCRdb passed the 5' RACE reads through MiXCR, listing each CDR3 protein once. Of approximately 730,000 distinct CDR3 sequences listed, roughly 43% were seen once; the top ten hold approximately 22%. Sequences were obtained from blood. The receptors stem from a woman aged 55 to 70 in good health.

At least ten counts were recorded for this clonotype. The CDR3 protein is CASSRGLAEYNEQFF. DNA of the CDR3: TGTGCCAGCAGCCGAGGACTAGCGGAATACAATGAGCAGTTCTTC. The V gene is TRBV7-9, the J gene TRBJ2-1, with 10 bases matching TRBD2. V lost 5 bases to trimming and J lost 4 bases; unmatched junction nucleotides: 5. The CDR3 is made up of 15 amino acids. The germline gives CDR1 SEHNR, CDR2 FQNEAQ (reference sequence).

This chain joins TRBV6-1 and TRBJ1-5; D is unclear. This CDR3 has 15 residues. Trimming took 3 bases from V and 0 from J, leaving 9 bases between them. Germline CDR1 and CDR2: MNHNS and SASEGT. CDR3 loop: CASSETGGSNQPQHF. The CDR3 bases are TGTGCCAGCAGTGAGACGGGTGGTAGCAATCAGCCCCAGCATTTT.

Points on this clonotype: The junction does not match germline at one end; this may be a read error. The chain is built from TRBV12-3 or TRBV12-4 and TRBJ2-7; D might be TRBD1 (6 bases). The CDR3 is 14 residues long. DNA of the CDR3: TGTGCCAGCAGTATCGGACAGAGCTCCGACGAGCAGTACTTC. This gives the protein CASSIGQSSDEQYF.

Many counts were recorded for this clonotype. V is TRBV5-1 and J is TRBJ2-3; TRBD2 aligns across 7 bases. In germline, CDR1 is SGHRS, CDR2 YFSETQ. The CDR3 loop spans 13 amino acids. J was trimmed by 2 bases and V by 4 bases; bases with no gene match: 1. The CDR3 protein is CASSSGNTDTQYF. The CDR3 coding sequence is TGCGCCAGCAGCAGCGGGAACACAGATACGCAGTATTTT.

This clonotype was found a few times. The chain joins TRBV20-1 to TRBJ1-2; D remains ambiguous. V was cut by 0 bases and J by 7 bases, with 15 bases left in between. The CDR3 extends over 14 amino acids. The germline CDR1 and CDR2 sequences are DFQATT and SNEGSKA (reference sequence). The CDR3 loop is CSARDKTLFLGYTF. The DNA for the CDR3 is TGCAGTGCTAGAGATAAAACGCTATTTCTTGGCTACACCTTC.

V usage is TRBV24-1 and J usage is TRBJ2-3; 9 nucleotides agree with TRBD2. Germline V CDR1 and CDR2: KGHDR, SFDVKD. The J segment lost 0 bases and the V segment lost 3 bases, leaving 9 bases of the junction unmatched. The CDR3 length is 18 residues. DNA of the CDR3: TGTGCCACCAGTGATAAGAGCGGGGGGTCCTATAGCACAGATACGCAGTATTTT. This encodes CATSDKSGGSYSTDTQYF.

The chain recombines TRBV28 with TRBJ2-5; tentative D call: TRBD2 (6 bases). The V end lost 6 bases, the J end lost 5 bases, and 16 bases lay between the germline ends. Germline CDR1 and CDR2: MDHEN and SYDVKM. CDR3 length: 14 residues. The CDR3 sequence: CASSTHLAQETQYF. In nucleotides, the CDR3 is TGTGCCAGCAGCACCCATCTAGCGCAGGAGACCCAGTACTTC.

This chain joins TRBV5-5 and TRBJ2-4, with D perhaps given as TRBD1 or TRBD2 (5 bases each). CDR3 length: 14 amino acids. Germline V gives CDR1 SGHKS, CDR2 YYEKEE (reference sequence). The germline V and J ends were trimmed by 3 bases and 7 bases, with 14 bases remaining between them. CDR3 DNA sequence: TGTGCCAGCAGCTCGCACCGGGACGGGAACATTCAGTACTTC. Residues: CASSSHRDGNIQYF.

A few counts support this clonotype. J is TRBJ2-7 and V is TRBV20-1; D uncertain. There are 13 residues in the CDR3. V was pared by 0 bases and J by 3 bases, with 9 bases between. Germline values: CDR1 DFQATT, CDR2 SNEGSKA (reference sequence). CDR3 DNA: TGCAGTGCTAGAGATGAACTGTACTACGAGCAGTACTTC. It encodes CSARDELYYEQYF.

V gene TRBV20-1 combines with J gene TRBJ2-3; D tentatively reads TRBD1 or TRBD2 (6 bases each). Germline lookup yields CDR1 DFQATT and CDR2 SNEGSKA (reference sequence). Between the trimmed V and J ends, which lost 0 bases and 2 bases, there was a span of 15 bases. The CDR3 has 16 amino acids. CDR3 nucleotide sequence: TGCAGTGCTAGAGATGAAGCAGGGGAGGCCACAGATACGCAGTATTTT. Amino acid sequence: CSARDEAGEATDTQYF.

This clonotype was counted ten times or more. V and J are TRBV5-1 and TRBJ2-5, with D maybe TRBD1 (6 bases). V was pared by 0 bases and J by 5 bases, with 14 bases between. The CDR3 loop spans 15 amino acids. Germline values: CDR1 SGHRS, CDR2 YFSETQ. The CDR3 sequence is CASSLVGRGAETQYF. Written as DNA, the CDR3 is TGCGCCAGCAGCTTGGTCGGCAGGGGAGCGGAGACCCAGTACTTC.

The chain links TRBV20-1 to TRBJ2-3; possibly TRBD1 or TRBD2 for D (5 bases each). Trimming cost V 5 bases and J 9 bases, with 18 bases left between them. From germline, CDR1 is DFQATT and CDR2 SNEGSKA (reference sequence). There are 13 residues in the CDR3. The CDR3 DNA is TGCAGTGCTCCCGGGACCCTCGTCGGGACGCAGTATTTT. It translates to CSAPGTLVGTQYF.

This clonotype has just a few counts. The chain has TRBV6-1 and TRBJ2-1, with a possible D match to TRBD2 (5 bases). The J call may be incorrect, as the DNA end agrees better with TRBJ2-7. CDR1 is MNHNS and CDR2 is SASEGT in the germline V gene. The CDR3 is 13 residues long. The CDR3: CASSGNSYNEQYF. The CDR3 coding sequence is TGTGCCAGCTCGGGGAACTCCTACAATGAGCAGTACTTC.

Points on this clonotype: One junction end does not reproduce the germline sequence, and a read error may be involved. The chain links TRBV10-3 to TRBJ2-7, with D maybe TRBD2 (6 bases). Looked up from germline, CDR1 is ENHRY and CDR2 is SYGVKD. The CDR3 is 16 residues long. DNA of the CDR3: TGTGCCAGCAGTTTACCCCTAAGACTAGTCTCCTACGAGCAGTACTTC. Its translation is CASSLPLRLVSYEQYF.

There are a few counts of this clonotype. This chain uses TRBV6-6 with TRBJ1-4; 8 bases are a match to TRBD1. With 2 bases clipped from V and 4 bases from J, the junction kept 6 bases outside the gene matches. Germline V gene data show CDR1 as MNHNY and CDR2 as SVGAGI (reference sequence). This CDR3 comprises 16 residues. CDR3 region: CASSYTLTGDNEKLFF. The CDR3 DNA reads TGTGCCAGCAGTTACACTTTGACAGGGGATAATGAAAAACTGTTTTTT.

This clonotype was counted between two and nine times. The V gene is TRBV20-1, the J gene TRBJ1-2; unclear D gene. Germline CDR1 and CDR2: DFQATT and SNEGSKA (reference sequence). Trimming left V 5 bases short and J 4 bases short, with 8 bases between. This CDR3 has 11 amino acids. The CDR3 reads CSAVTAYGYTF. In DNA, the CDR3 is TGCAGTGCTGTAACAGCCTATGGCTACACCTTC.

A few counts support this clonotype. The rearrangement links TRBV29-1 to TRBJ1-2; maybe TRBD1 (5 bases). The CDR3 consists of 13 residues. In germline, CDR1 is SQVTM, CDR2 ANQGSEA. The CDR3 loop reads CSAAQEHNYGYTF. Written as DNA, the CDR3 is TGCAGTGCTGCACAGGAACATAACTATGGCTACACCTTC.

This clonotype was seen a handful of times. The gene calls are TRBV18 and TRBJ2-1; D tentatively reads TRBD1 or TRBD2 (5 bases each). The CDR3 consists of 14 residues. CDR1 is KGHSH and CDR2 is LQKENI in the germline V gene. Deletions cut 3 bases from V and 6 bases from J, with 12 bases between. In DNA form, the CDR3 reads TGTGCCAGCTCACCCCGGGACGGGGTCAATGAGCAGTTCTTC. It encodes CASSPRDGVNEQFF.